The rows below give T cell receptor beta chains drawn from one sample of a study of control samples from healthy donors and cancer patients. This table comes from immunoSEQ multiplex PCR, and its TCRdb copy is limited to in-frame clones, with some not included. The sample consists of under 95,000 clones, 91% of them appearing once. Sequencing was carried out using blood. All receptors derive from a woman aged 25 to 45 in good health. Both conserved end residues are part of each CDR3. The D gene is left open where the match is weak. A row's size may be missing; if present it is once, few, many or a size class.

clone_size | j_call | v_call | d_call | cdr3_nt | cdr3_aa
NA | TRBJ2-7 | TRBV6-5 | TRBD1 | TGTGCCAGCAGTTCCCGGACAGGGACGAACTACGAGCAGTACTTC | CASSSRTGTNYEQYF
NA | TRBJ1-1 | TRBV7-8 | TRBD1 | TGTGCCAGCAGCGCCCAGCCAGGGGGATCATACACTGAAGCTTTCTTT | CASSAQPGGSYTEAFF
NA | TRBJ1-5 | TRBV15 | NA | TGTGCCACCAGCGTGGTCGGCGGACAGCCCCAGCATTTT | CATSVVGGQPQHF
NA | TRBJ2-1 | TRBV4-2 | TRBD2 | TGTGCCAGCAGCCAAGAAGCGGGAGGGAGCTACAATGAGCAGTTCTTC | CASSQEAGGSYNEQFF
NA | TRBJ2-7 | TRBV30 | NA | TGTGCCTGGAGGTCGCGGGGCCCATGGGAGCAGTACTTC | CAWRSRGPWEQYF
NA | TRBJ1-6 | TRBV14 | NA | TGTGCCACCTCCAGGGGAGTACCTTCACCCCTCCACTTT | CATSRGVPSPLHF
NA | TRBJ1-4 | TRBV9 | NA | TGTGCCAGCGGGGCAGGGGTTAATGAAAAACTGTTTTTT | CASGAGVNEKLFF
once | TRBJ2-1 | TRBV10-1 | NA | TGCGCCAGCAGCCCGACAGTAACTTACAATGAGCAGTTCTTC | CASSPTVTYNEQFF
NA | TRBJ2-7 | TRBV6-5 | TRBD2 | TGTGCCAGCAGTACCACCGGGAGCGGGAAAAACGAGCAGTACTTC | CASSTTGSGKNEQYF
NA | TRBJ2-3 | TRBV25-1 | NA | TGTGCCAGCAGTGAGCGCGGAACTAGCACAGATACGCAGTATTTT | CASSERGTSTDTQYF
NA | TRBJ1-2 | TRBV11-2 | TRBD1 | TGTGCCAGCACCTGGCCAGACAGGGGAGCTGGCTACACCTTC | CASTWPDRGAGYTF
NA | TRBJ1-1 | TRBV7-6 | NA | TGTGCCAGCAGCTTAGGATCAGGGTCGGAAGCTTTCTTT | CASSLGSGSEAFF
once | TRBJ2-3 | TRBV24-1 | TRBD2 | TGTGCCACCAGTGAACGACCACTAGCGGGAGCTTACACAGATACGCAGTATTTT | CATSERPLAGAYTDTQYF
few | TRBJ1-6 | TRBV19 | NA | TGTGCCAGTAGTATGTATAGGGATAATTCACCCCTCCACTTT | CASSMYRDNSPLHF
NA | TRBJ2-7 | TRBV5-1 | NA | TGCGCCAGCAGCTTGGATTTGGGGCGTGAGGGCTCCTACGAGCAGTACTTC | CASSLDLGREGSYEQYF
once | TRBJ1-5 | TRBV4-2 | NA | TGTGCCAGCAGCCAAGTTAAAGGAGGAGATCAGCCCCAGCATTTT | CASSQVKGGDQPQHF
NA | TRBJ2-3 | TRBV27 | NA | TGTGCCAGCGCGGGGATATTTACAGATACGCAGTATTTT | CASAGIFTDTQYF
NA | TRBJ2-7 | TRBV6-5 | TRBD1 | TGTGCCAGCAGTCCCCTCCAGGGGGCCCACGAGCAGTACTTC | CASSPLQGAHEQYF
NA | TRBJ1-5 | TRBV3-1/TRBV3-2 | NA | TGTGCCAGCAGCCAAGATGGCCAGGAAGGTCAGCCCCAGCATTTT | CASSQDGQEGQPQHF
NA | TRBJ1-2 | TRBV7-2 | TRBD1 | TGTGCCAGCAGCTTAGCTCCCCGACAGGGGAACTATGGCTACACCTTC | CASSLAPRQGNYGYTF
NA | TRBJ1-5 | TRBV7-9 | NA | TGTGCCAGCAGCCCCGCAGTAGGTAATCAGCCCCAGCATTTT | CASSPAVGNQPQHF
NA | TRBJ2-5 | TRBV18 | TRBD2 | TGTGCCAGCTCACCTGGGATAGCGGGGAAGGAGACCCAGTACTTC | CASSPGIAGKETQYF
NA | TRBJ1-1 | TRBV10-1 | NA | TGCGCCAGCAGTGGAGGGGCGGGGGCGTACACTGAAGCTTTCTTT | CASSGGAGAYTEAFF
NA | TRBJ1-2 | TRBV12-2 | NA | TGTGCAAGTCGCTCCCGACAGCCCAACTATGGCTACACCTTC | CASRSRQPNYGYTF
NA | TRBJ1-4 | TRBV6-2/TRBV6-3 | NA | TGTGCCAGCAGTTATCATGAAAAACTGTTTTTT | CASSYHEKLFF
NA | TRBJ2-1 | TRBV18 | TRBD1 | TGTGCCAGCTCACCAGAGGGACAGGGCATAGGGGAGCAGTTCTTC | CASSPEGQGIGEQFF
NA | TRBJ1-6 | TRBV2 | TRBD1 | TGTGCCAGCAGCACGAGGACAGGGAGCAATTCACCCCTCCACTTT | CASSTRTGSNSPLHF